The rows below give T cell receptor beta chains drawn from one sample of a study of human T cells and chemical hapten exposure. TCRdb used MiXCR to reprocess the RACE reads, holding one entry per CDR3 protein. The sample shows just under 65,000 distinct CDR3 sequences, about 10% of them seen only once. Here the sequenced sample was whole blood, taken in connection with sensitization to the hapten diphenylcyclopropenone (DPC). These receptors were collected from a woman aged 30 to 39 with alopecia areata. Some clones in this sample may be carry-over from other donors' samples. CDR3s include the opening cysteine and the closing phenylalanine or tryptophan. The order of the fields is V gene, D gene, clone size, J gene, CDR3 length, CDR3 DNA, CDR3 protein. A D gene is named only where the DNA matches it firmly. Rows give clone size only sometimes, using once, few, many, or a class for an expanded clone.

V gene: TRBV10-3; D gene: .; clone size: .; J gene: TRBJ2-1; CDR3 length: 14; CDR3 DNA: TGTGCCATCAGCGGGACTCTCGTAGGGATTGAGCAGTTCTTC; CDR3 protein: CAISGTLVGIEQFF
V gene: TRBV11-1; D gene: .; clone size: many; J gene: TRBJ2-7; CDR3 length: 14; CDR3 DNA: TGTGCCAGCAGCTTACTTGGCAGCACCTACGAGCAGTACTTC; CDR3 protein: CASSLLGSTYEQYF
V gene: TRBV12-3/TRBV12-4; D gene: .; clone size: many; J gene: TRBJ2-3; CDR3 length: 16; CDR3 DNA: TGTGCCAGCAGTATAGGTCCGGGAGCGGTTCCAGATACGCAGTATTTT; CDR3 protein: CASSIGPGAVPDTQYF
V gene: TRBV20-1; D gene: .; clone size: .; J gene: TRBJ2-1; CDR3 length: 15; CDR3 DNA: TGCAGTGCTAGAGAGACCGGGAGCTCCTACAATGAGCAGTTCTTC; CDR3 protein: CSARETGSSYNEQFF
V gene: TRBV28; D gene: TRBD1; clone size: once; J gene: TRBJ2-1; CDR3 length: 13; CDR3 DNA: TGTGCCAGCAGCATATACAGGGGACCTGAGCAGTTCTTC; CDR3 protein: CASSIYRGPEQFF
V gene: TRBV6-5; D gene: .; clone size: few; J gene: TRBJ1-6; CDR3 length: 14; CDR3 DNA: TGTGCCAGCTCAGTGGACGGCAAGTATTCACCCCTCCACTTT; CDR3 protein: CASSVDGKYSPLHF
V gene: TRBV7-2; D gene: TRBD2; clone size: few; J gene: TRBJ2-7; CDR3 length: 17; CDR3 DNA: TGTGCCAGCAGCCAAATACCGAGCGGGACCCCCTCCTACGAGCAGTACTTC; CDR3 protein: CASSQIPSGTPSYEQYF
V gene: TRBV19; D gene: TRBD1; clone size: .; J gene: TRBJ2-5; CDR3 length: 17; CDR3 DNA: TGTGCCAGTAGCCCCGGGACAGGGTCCTCGTGGCAAGAGACCCAGTACTTC; CDR3 protein: CASSPGTGSSWQETQYF
V gene: TRBV9; D gene: .; clone size: .; J gene: TRBJ2-5; CDR3 length: 12; CDR3 DNA: TGTGCCAGCACCCCTGACGACCGGACCCAGTACTTC; CDR3 protein: CASTPDDRTQYF
V gene: TRBV6-5; D gene: .; clone size: .; J gene: TRBJ2-5; CDR3 length: 13; CDR3 DNA: TGTGCCAGCAGCTCAGATTTGCGGGAGACCCAGTACTTC; CDR3 protein: CASSSDLRETQYF
V gene: TRBV11-2; D gene: TRBD1; clone size: many; J gene: TRBJ2-1; CDR3 length: 14; CDR3 DNA: TGTGCCAGCAGCTCGGGACAGGGAAACAATGAGCAGTTCTTC; CDR3 protein: CASSSGQGNNEQFF
V gene: TRBV5-4; D gene: .; clone size: few; J gene: TRBJ2-7; CDR3 length: 12; CDR3 DNA: TGTGCCAGCAGCTTGGGAGGCTACGAGCAGTACTTC; CDR3 protein: CASSLGGYEQYF
V gene: TRBV2; D gene: .; clone size: many; J gene: TRBJ1-6; CDR3 length: 17; CDR3 DNA: TGTGCCAGCAGTGAAGGTACAGGGAACTCCTATAATTCACCCCTCCACTTT; CDR3 protein: CASSEGTGNSYNSPLHF
V gene: TRBV18; D gene: TRBD1; clone size: .; J gene: TRBJ2-7; CDR3 length: 15; CDR3 DNA: TGTGCCAGCTCACCGACGGGACAGGTCTCTCAAGAGCAGTACTTC; CDR3 protein: CASSPTGQVSQEQYF
V gene: TRBV7-2; D gene: .; clone size: .; J gene: TRBJ2-3; CDR3 length: 13; CDR3 DNA: TGTGCCAGCAGCACCGATAGGGCAGATACGCAGTATTTT; CDR3 protein: CASSTDRADTQYF
V gene: TRBV6-2/TRBV6-3; D gene: TRBD1; clone size: many; J gene: TRBJ2-1; CDR3 length: 15; CDR3 DNA: TGTGCCAGCAGTCCCCGGGACAGGACATACAATGAGCAGTTCTTC; CDR3 protein: CASSPRDRTYNEQFF
V gene: TRBV29-1; D gene: .; clone size: many; J gene: TRBJ1-4; CDR3 length: 14; CDR3 DNA: TGCAGCGCGTTAACAGGTCCCAGGGATGAAAAACTGTTTTTT; CDR3 protein: CSALTGPRDEKLFF
V gene: TRBV20-1; D gene: .; clone size: .; J gene: TRBJ2-7; CDR3 length: 14; CDR3 DNA: TGCAGTGCTAGGGGCGTGGGCCTAACCGGACGGCAGTACTTC; CDR3 protein: CSARGVGLTGRQYF
V gene: TRBV28; D gene: TRBD2; clone size: many; J gene: TRBJ2-1; CDR3 length: 11; CDR3 DNA: TGTGCCAGCACTCCTGGGACTACCCAGTTCTTC; CDR3 protein: CASTPGTTQFF
V gene: TRBV7-3; D gene: TRBD1; clone size: many; J gene: TRBJ1-6; CDR3 length: 15; CDR3 DNA: TGTGCCAGCAGCTCAGGGACAGGCGGGAATTCACCCCTCCACTTT; CDR3 protein: CASSSGTGGNSPLHF
V gene: TRBV10-3; D gene: .; clone size: few; J gene: TRBJ2-5; CDR3 length: 15; CDR3 DNA: TGTGCCATCAGTGTGTCCGGGGCAGGAGGAGAGACCCAGTACTTC; CDR3 protein: CAISVSGAGGETQYF
V gene: TRBV5-6; D gene: TRBD2; clone size: many; J gene: TRBJ2-5; CDR3 length: 14; CDR3 DNA: TGTGCCAGCAGCAACAGGCGGGGGGAAGAGACCCAGTACTTC; CDR3 protein: CASSNRRGEETQYF
V gene: TRBV12-2; D gene: .; clone size: many; J gene: TRBJ2-7; CDR3 length: 14; CDR3 DNA: TGTGCAAGTCGCTCTAGCGGGAGGACCTACGAGCAGTACTTC; CDR3 protein: CASRSSGRTYEQYF
V gene: TRBV25-1; D gene: .; clone size: few; J gene: TRBJ2-7; CDR3 length: 15; CDR3 DNA: TGTGCCAGCAGTGAAGGGGGGACAGCATTGTACGAGCAGTACTTC; CDR3 protein: CASSEGGTALYEQYF
V gene: TRBV9; D gene: .; clone size: .; J gene: TRBJ1-2; CDR3 length: 15; CDR3 DNA: TGTGCCAGCAGCGCCCCAGGAATGGCTGGCTATGGCTACACCTTC; CDR3 protein: CASSAPGMAGYGYTF
V gene: TRBV7-2; D gene: .; clone size: many; J gene: TRBJ1-2; CDR3 length: 13; CDR3 DNA: TGTGCCAGCAGCTCGAACGGGGCGGAGGGCTACACCTTC; CDR3 protein: CASSSNGAEGYTF